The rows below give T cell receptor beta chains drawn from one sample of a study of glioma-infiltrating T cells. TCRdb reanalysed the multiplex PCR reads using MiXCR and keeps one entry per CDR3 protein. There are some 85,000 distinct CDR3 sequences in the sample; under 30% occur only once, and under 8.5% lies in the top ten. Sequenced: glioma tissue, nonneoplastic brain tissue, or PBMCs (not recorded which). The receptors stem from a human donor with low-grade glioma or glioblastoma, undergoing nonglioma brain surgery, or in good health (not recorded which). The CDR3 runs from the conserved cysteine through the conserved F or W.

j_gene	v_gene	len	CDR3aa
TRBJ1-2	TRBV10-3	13	CAISQDGHYGYTF
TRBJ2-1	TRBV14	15	CSSSRLAHRGGEQFF
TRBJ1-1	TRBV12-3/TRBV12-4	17	CASSSISPGPKGTEAFF
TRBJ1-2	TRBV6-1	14	CASSYWGQGISYTF
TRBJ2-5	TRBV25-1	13	CASSTGGLETQYF
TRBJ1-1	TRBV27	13	CASNIGQGSGAFF
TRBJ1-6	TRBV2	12	CASSDEDSPLHF
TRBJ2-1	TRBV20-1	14	CSAIQGVSTNEQFF
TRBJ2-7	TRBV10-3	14	CAISEQVGRGEQYF
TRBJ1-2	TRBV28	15	CASSPPGGVNYGYTF
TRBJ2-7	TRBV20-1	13	CSAGGENSYEQYF
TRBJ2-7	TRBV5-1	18	CASSSGTSGTPFRYEQYF
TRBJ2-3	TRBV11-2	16	CASSLVVGGGTDTQYF
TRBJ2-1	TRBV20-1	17	CSAVGTSGRITYNEQFF
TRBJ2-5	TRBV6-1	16	CASSRDRLAWQETQYF
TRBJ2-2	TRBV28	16	CASSLWGRSPTGELFF
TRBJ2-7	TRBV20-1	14	CSVVLAGPSYEQYF
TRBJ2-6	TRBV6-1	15	CASTKDSSGANVLTF
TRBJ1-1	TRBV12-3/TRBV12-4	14	CASRSLYRNTEAFF
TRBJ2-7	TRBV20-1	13	CSAKDREPYEQYF
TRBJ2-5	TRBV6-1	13	CASSRDSTETQYF
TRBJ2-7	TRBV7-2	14	CASSPGLAFYEQYF
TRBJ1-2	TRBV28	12	CASRQGLRGYTF
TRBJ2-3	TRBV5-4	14	CASSLDSDTDTQYF
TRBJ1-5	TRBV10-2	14	CASSDIRSNQPQHF
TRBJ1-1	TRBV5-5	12	CASSLIPTEAFF
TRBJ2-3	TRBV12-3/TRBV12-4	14	CASRTGLHTDTQYF
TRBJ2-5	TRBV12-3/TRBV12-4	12	CASSLAQGGPYF
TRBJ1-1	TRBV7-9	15	CASSLVQGTTTEAFF
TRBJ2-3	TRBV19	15	CASRKGGQYTDTQYF
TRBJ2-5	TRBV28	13	CASSLMSPETQYF
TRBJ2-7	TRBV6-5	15	CASSYLGGGGNEQYF
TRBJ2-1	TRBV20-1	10	CSARVVYQFF
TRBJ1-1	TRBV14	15	CASSKITGVGTEAFF
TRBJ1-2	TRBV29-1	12	CSEWRDRDGYTF
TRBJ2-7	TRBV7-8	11	CASSPLDKQYF
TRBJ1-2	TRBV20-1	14	CSGRGGHGLSGYTF
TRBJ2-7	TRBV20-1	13	CSASPSGIGEQYF
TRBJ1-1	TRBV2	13	CAAKGNTNTEAFF
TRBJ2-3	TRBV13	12	CATRGDAGTQYF
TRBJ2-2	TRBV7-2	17	CASSLRPANKNTGELFF
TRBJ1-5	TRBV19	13	CASTHRGNQPQHF
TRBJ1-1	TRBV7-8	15	CASSPQMGTSTEAFF
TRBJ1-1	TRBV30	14	CAWRTARLDTEAFF
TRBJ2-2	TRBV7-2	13	CASSREATGELFF
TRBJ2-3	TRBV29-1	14	CSAGSGGWADTQYF
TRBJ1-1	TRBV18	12	CASSSSGAAAFF
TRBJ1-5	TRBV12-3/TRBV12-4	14	CASSPELINQPQHF
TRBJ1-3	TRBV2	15	CASSTDRASGNTIYF